The T cell receptor beta chain described here comes from a study of blood T cell repertoires in COVID-19. At the level of the study: There were acute and convalescent COVID-19 samples, and they came from the United States, Italy and Spain. Sample material is recorded as cDNA or gDNA derived from T cells, B-cell-depleted T cells, or PBMCs.

In the source study's methods: Amplification of reference gene primers was used by the study to estimate nucleated cell counts. Sequencing used immunoSEQ multiplex PCR; TCRdb keeps in-frame clones, though not all of them. V and J calls and clone size are copied from that table; D and trimming were computed from the DNA. The sample lists more than 100,000 clones, roughly 87% seen once, with about 6.3% in the top ten. Sample: peripheral blood. This TCR derives from a human donor in a cohort sampled during active COVID-19.

CDR3 sequence: CASSLITGGPVNEQFF. CDR3 nucleotide sequence: TGTGCCAGCAGCTTAATCACGGGGGGGCCTGTCAATGAGCAGTTCTTC. J is TRBJ2-1 and V is TRBV7-3; 8 nucleotides align to TRBD2. CDR1 SGHTA and CDR2 FQGTGA come from the germline V gene. V shed 1 base, J shed 6 bases, and the junction held 8 bases outside the gene matches. The CDR3 runs 16 residues.